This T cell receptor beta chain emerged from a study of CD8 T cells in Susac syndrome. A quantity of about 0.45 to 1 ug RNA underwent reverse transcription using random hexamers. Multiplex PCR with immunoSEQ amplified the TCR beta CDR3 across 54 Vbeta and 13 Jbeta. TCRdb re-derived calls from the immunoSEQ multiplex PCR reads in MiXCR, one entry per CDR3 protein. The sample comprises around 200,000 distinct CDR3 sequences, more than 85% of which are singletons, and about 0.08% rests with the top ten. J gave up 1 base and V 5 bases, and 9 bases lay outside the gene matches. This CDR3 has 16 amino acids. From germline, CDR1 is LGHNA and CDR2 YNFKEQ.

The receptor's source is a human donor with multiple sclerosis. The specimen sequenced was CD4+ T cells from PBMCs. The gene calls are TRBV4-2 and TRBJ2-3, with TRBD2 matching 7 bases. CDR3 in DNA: TGTGCCAGCAGCTACTTAGCGGGCGGGCGCACAGATACGCAGTATTTT. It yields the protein CASSYLAGGRTDTQYF.